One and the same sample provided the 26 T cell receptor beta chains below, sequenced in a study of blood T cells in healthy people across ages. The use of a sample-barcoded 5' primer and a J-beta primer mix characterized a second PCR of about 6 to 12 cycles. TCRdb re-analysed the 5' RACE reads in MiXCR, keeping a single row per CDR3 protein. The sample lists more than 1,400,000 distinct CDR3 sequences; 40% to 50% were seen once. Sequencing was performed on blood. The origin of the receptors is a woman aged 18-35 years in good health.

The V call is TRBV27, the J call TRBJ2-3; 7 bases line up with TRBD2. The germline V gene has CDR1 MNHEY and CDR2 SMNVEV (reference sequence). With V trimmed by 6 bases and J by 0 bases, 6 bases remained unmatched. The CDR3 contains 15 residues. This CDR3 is CASRLSGASTDTQYF. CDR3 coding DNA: TGTGCCAGCAGATTGAGCGGGGCTAGCACAGATACGCAGTATTTT.

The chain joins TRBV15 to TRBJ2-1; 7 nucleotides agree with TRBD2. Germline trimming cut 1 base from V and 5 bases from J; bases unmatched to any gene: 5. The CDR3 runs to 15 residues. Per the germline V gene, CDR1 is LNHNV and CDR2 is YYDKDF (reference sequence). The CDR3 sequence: CATSRGGGNNNEQFF. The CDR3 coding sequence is TGTGCCACCAGCAGAGGGGGGGGGAACAACAATGAGCAGTTCTTC.

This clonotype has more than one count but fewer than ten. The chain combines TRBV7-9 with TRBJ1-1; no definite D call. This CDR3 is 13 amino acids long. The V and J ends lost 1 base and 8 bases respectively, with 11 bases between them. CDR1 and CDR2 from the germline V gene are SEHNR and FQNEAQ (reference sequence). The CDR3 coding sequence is TGTGCCAGCAGCTTAGTTCTCCAGGACGAAGCTTTCTTT. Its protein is CASSLVLQDEAFF.

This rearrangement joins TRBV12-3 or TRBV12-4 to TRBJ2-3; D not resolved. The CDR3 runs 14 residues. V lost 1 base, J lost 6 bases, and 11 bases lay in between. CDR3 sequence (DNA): TGTGCCAGCAGTTTAGGACAAATGGGTGATACGCAGTATTTT. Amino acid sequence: CASSLGQMGDTQYF.

CDR3 bases: TGCAGTGCTGTTTCCACGGGGGGCCTAAAGGACAATGAGCAGTTCTTC. It specifies CSAVSTGGLKDNEQFF. The V and J genes are TRBV20-1 and TRBJ2-1, with D possibly matching TRBD2 (7 bases). CDR1 and CDR2 from the germline V gene are DFQATT and SNEGSKA (reference sequence). V gave up 5 bases and J gave up 5 bases, with 22 bases separating them. The CDR3 has 16 residues.

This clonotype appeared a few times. The CDR3 sequence is CASSDGTSYYNEQFF. For the CDR3, the DNA is TGTGCCAGCAGTGATGGGACTAGTTACTACAATGAGCAGTTCTTC. This sequence joins TRBV6-2 or TRBV6-3 and TRBJ2-1; 8 bases are a match to TRBD2. Germline assignment: CDR1 MNHEY and CDR2 SVGEGT. The CDR3 consists of 15 residues. The ends lost 5 bases at V and 3 bases at J; junction bases unmatched: 6.

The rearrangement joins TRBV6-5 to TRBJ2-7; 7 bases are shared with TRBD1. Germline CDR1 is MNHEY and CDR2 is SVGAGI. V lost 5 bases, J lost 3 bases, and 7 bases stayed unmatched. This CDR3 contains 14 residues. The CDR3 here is CASSSPGTDYEQYF. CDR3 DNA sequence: TGTGCCAGCAGTAGCCCCGGGACAGACTACGAGCAGTACTTC.

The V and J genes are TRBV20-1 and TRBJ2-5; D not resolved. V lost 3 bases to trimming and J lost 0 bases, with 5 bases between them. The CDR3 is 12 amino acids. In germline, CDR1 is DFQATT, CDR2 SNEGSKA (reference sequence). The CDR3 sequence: CSARADQETQYF. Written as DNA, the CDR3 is TGCAGTGCTAGGGCAGACCAAGAGACCCAGTACTTC.

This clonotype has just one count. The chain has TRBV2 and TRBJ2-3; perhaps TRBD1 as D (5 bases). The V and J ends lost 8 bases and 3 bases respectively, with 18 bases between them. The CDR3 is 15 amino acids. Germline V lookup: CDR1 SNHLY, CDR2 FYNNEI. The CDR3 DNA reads TGTGCCAGCTTGAGAATCAACAGGTTGACAGATACGCAGTATTTT. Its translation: CASLRINRLTDTQYF.

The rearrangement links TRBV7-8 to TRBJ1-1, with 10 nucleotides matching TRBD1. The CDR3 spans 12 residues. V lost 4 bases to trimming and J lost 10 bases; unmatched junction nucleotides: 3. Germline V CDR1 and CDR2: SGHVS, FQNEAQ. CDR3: CASSWDRGSAFF. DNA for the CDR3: TGTGCCAGCAGCTGGGACAGGGGATCAGCTTTCTTT. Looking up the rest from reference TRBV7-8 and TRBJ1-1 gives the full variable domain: GAGVSQSPRYKVAKRGQDVALRCDPISGHVSLFWYQQALGQGPEFLTYFQNEAQLDKSGLPSDRFFAERPEGSVSTLKIQRTQQEDSAVYLCASSWDRGSAFFGQGTRLTVV.

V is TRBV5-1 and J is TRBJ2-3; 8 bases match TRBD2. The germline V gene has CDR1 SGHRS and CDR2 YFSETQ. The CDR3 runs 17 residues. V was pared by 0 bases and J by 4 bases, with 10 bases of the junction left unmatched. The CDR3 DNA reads TGCGCCAGCAGCTTGGCGTTTTGGCGGGAGGAGCCAGATACGCAGTATTTT. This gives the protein CASSLAFWREEPDTQYF.

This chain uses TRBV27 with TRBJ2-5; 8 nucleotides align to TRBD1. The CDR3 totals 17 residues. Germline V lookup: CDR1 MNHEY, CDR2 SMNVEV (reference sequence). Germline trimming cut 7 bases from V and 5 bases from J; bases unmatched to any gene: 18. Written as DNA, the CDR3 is TGTGCCAGCACACCCGGACAGGGAGGTGGGCGATGGGAGACCCAGTACTTC. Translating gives CASTPGQGGGRWETQYF.

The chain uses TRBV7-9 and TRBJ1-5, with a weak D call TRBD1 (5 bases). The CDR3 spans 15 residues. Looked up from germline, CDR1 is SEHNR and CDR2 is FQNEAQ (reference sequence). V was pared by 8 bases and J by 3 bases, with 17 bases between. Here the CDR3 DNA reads TGTGCCAGCGTCCCGTTCGGGGGTGACAATCAGCCCCAGCATTTT. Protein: CASVPFGGDNQPQHF.

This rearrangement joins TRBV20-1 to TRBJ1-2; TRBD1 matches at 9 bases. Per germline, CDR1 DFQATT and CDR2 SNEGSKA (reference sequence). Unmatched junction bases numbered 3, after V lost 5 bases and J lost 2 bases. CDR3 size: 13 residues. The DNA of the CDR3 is TGCAGTGCTCCCGGGACAGGGAACTATGGCTACACCTTC. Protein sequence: CSAPGTGNYGYTF.

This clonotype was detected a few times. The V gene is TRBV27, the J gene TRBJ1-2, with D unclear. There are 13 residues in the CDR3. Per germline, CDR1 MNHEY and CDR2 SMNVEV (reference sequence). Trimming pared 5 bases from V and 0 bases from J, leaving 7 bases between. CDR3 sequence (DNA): TGTGCCAGCAGTCCAAACCCTAACTATGGCTACACCTTC. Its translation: CASSPNPNYGYTF.

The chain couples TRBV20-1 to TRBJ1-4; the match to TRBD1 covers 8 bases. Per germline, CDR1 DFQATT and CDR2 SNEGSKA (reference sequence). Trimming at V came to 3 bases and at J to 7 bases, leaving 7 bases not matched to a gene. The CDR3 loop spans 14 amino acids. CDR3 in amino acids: CSASEGTGGEKLFF. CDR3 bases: TGCAGTGCTAGTGAGGGAACAGGGGGTGAAAAACTGTTTTTT.

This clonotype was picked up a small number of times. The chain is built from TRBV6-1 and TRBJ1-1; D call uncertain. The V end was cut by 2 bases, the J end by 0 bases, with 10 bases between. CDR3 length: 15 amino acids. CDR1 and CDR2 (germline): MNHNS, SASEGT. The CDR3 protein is CASSEFGSLNTEAFF. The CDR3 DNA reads TGTGCCAGCAGTGAATTCGGCAGCCTGAACACTGAAGCTTTCTTT.

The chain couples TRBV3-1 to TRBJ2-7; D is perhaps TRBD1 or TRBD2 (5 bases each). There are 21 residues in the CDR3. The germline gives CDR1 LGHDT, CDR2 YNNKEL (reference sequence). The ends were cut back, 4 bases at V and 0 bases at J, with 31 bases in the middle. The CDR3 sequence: CASSRVETGTHGTPSSYEQYF. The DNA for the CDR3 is TGTGCCAGCAGCCGAGTTGAGACCGGGACGCACGGGACGCCGAGCTCCTACGAGCAGTACTTC.

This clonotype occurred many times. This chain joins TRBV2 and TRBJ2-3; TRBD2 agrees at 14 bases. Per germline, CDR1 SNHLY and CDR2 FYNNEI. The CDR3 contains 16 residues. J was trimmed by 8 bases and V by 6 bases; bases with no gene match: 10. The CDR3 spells CASRKGLAGARGTQYF. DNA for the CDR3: TGTGCCAGCAGGAAGGGACTAGCGGGAGCAAGGGGTACGCAGTATTTT. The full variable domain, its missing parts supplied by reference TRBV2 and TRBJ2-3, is EPEVTQTPSHQVTQMGQEVILRCVPISNHLYFYWYRQILGQKVEFLVSFYNNEISEKSEIFDDQFSVERPDGSNFTLKIRSTKLEDSAMYFCASRKGLAGARGTQYFGPGTRLTVL.

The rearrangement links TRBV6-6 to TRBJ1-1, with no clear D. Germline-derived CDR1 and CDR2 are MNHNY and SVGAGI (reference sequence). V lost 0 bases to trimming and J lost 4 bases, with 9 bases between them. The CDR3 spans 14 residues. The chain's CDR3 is CASSYSALVTEAFF. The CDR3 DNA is TGTGCCAGCAGTTACTCAGCTCTCGTCACTGAAGCTTTCTTT.

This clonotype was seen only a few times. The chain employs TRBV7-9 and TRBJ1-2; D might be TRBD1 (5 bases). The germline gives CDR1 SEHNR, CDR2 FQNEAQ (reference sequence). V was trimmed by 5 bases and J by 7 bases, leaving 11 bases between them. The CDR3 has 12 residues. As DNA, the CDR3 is TGTGCCAGCAGCCCGGGACTGATTGGCTACACCTTC. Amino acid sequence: CASSPGLIGYTF.

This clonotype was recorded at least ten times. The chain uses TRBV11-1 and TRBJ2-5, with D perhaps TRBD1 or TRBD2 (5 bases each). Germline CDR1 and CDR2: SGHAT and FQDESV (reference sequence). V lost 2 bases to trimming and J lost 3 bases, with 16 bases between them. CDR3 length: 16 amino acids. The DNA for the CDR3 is TGTGCCAGCAGCTTATTAGGGACGGGCGCAGAAGAGACCCAGTACTTC. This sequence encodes CASSLLGTGAEETQYF.

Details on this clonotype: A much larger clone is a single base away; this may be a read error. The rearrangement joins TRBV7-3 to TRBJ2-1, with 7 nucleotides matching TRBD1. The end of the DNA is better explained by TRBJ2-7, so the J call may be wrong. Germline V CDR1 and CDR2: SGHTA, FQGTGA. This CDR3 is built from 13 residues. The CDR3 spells CASSPGDRYEQYF. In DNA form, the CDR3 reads TGTGCCAGCAGCCCCGGGGACAGATACGAGCAGTACTTC.

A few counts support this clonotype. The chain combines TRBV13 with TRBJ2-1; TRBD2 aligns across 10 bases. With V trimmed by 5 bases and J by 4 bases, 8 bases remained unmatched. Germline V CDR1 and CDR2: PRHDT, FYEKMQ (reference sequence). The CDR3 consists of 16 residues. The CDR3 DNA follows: TGTGCCAGCAGCACCCCCTTAGCGGGGGGTTACAATGAGCAGTTCTTC. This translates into CASSTPLAGGYNEQFF.

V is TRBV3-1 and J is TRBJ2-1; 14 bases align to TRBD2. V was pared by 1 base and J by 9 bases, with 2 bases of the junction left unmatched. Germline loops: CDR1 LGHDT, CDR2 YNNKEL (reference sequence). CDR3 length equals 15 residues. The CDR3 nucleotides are TGTGCCAGCAGCCAAGCGGGACTAGCGGGAGTTGAGCAGTTCTTC. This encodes CASSQAGLAGVEQFF.

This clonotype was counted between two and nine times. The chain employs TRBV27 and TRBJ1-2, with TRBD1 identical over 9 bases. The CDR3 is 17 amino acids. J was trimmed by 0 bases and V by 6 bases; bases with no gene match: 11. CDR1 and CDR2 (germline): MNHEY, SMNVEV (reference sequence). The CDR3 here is CASSLKTGTGTNYGYTF. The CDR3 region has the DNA TGTGCCAGCAGCCTTAAGACCGGGACAGGGACTAACTATGGCTACACCTTC.